This T cell receptor (beta chain) is drawn from a study of T cell repertoires and Cas9 in healthy adults. Study-level background: Multi-effector potency, cytotoxicity and lineage were assessed in SpCas9-reactive CD4 and CD8 T cells.

This table comes from immunoSEQ multiplex PCR, and its TCRdb copy is limited to in-frame clones, with some not included. The sample holds about 14,000 clones, 89% seen once. Turning to this clone: Its antigen is unidentified.

J lost 5 bases, V lost 7 bases, and 5 bases had no gene match. This CDR3 contains 14 residues. Looked up from germline, CDR1 is MNHNS and CDR2 is SASEGT. Study observations and caveats: SpCas9-reactive regulatory T cells reportedly mitigated SpCas9-reactive effector T cells in vitro.

This sequence originates from a human donor in good health. The material sequenced was Tregs (CD4+, CD25+, CD127-, CD137-, CD154-) from PBMCs; culture status not recorded. The genes are TRBV6-1 and TRBJ2-2, with 9 bases matching TRBD2. The CDR3 nucleotides read TGTGCCAGCATTAGCCTAGCGGGAACCGGGGAGCTGTTTTTT. It codes for CASISLAGTGELFF.